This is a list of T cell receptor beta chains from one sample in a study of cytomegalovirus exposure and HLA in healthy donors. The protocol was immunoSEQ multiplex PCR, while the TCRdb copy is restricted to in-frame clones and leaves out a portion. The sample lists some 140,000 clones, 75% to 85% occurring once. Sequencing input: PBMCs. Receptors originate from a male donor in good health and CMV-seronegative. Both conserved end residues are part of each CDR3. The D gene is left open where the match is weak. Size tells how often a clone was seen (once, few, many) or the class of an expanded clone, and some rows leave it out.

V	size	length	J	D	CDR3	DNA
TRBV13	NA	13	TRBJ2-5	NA	CASSFLSQETQYF	TGTGCCAGCAGCTTCCTCAGCCAAGAGACCCAGTACTTC
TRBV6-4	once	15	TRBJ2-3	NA	CASSDSGGTHDTQYF	TGTGCCAGCAGTGACTCTGGGGGGACTCACGATACGCAGTATTTT
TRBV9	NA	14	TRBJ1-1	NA	CASSGGGWSTEAFF	TGTGCCAGCAGCGGGGGGGGGTGGAGCACTGAAGCTTTCTTT
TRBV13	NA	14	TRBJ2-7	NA	CASSQGPSSYEQYF	TGTGCCAGCAGTCAGGGCCCCAGCTCCTACGAGCAGTACTTC
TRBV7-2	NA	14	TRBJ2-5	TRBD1	CASSLWTGKETQYF	TGTGCCAGCAGCTTGTGGACAGGGAAAGAGACCCAGTACTTC
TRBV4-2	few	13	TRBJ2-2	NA	CASSQTGTGELFF	TGTGCCAGCAGCCAAACGGGGACCGGGGAGCTGTTTTTT
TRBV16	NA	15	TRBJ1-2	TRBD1	CASSRRTGVESGYTF	TGTGCCAGCAGCCGTCGGACAGGGGTTGAATCTGGCTACACCTTC
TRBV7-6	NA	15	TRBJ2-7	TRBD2	CASSPGTSGVYEQYF	TGTGCCAGCAGCCCCGGGACTAGCGGGGTCTACGAGCAGTACTTC
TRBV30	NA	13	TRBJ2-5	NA	CAWSRGMGETQYF	TGTGCCTGGAGTCGAGGGATGGGGGAGACCCAGTACTTC
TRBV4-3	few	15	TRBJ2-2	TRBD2	CASSQGSGRDGELFF	TGCGCCAGCAGCCAAGGAAGCGGGAGGGACGGGGAGCTGTTTTTT
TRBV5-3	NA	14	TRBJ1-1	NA	CARSYVRGNTEAFF	TGTGCCAGAAGCTACGTCAGGGGTAACACTGAAGCTTTCTTT
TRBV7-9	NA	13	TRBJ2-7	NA	CAARGRGSYEQYF	TGTGCCGCACGGGGACGGGGGTCCTACGAGCAGTACTTC
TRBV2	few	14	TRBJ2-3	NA	CASGLDTFIDTQYF	TGTGCCAGCGGGCTCGACACCTTTATAGATACGCAGTATTTT
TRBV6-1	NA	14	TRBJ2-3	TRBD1	CASSVQGETDTQYF	TGTGCCAGCAGTGTGCAGGGGGAAACAGATACGCAGTATTTT
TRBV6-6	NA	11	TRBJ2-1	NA	CASSQGTAQFF	TGTGCCAGCAGTCAAGGGACTGCACAGTTCTTC
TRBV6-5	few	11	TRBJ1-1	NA	CASSSGVEAFF	TGTGCCAGCAGCAGCGGGGTTGAAGCTTTCTTT
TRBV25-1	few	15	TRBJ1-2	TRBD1	CASSEPGQGAHGYTF	TGTGCCAGCAGTGAGCCGGGACAGGGGGCGCATGGCTACACCTTC
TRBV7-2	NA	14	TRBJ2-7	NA	CASSSYLRSYEQYF	TGTGCCAGCAGCTCGTATTTGCGGTCCTACGAGCAGTACTTC
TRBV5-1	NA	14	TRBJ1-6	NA	CASSLGQDNSPLHF	TGCGCCAGCAGCCTGGGACAAGATAATTCACCCCTCCACTTT
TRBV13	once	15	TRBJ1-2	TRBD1	CASSLGPGQGYGYTF	TGTGCCAGCAGCTTAGGCCCGGGACAGGGCTATGGCTACACCTTC
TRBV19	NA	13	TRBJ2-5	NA	CASSIDPGLAQYF	TGTGCCAGTAGTATAGATCCGGGGTTGGCCCAGTACTTC
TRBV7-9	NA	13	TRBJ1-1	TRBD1	CASRPRGRTEAFF	TGCGCCAGCAGACCCAGGGGGCGGACTGAAGCTTTCTTT
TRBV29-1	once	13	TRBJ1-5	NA	CSVEVAGDQPQHF	TGCAGCGTTGAAGTGGCAGGGGATCAGCCCCAGCATTTT
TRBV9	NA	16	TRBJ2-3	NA	CASSVQGLSSTDTQYF	TGTGCCAGCAGCGTACAGGGTTTATCTAGCACAGATACGCAGTATTTT
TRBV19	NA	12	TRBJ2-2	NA	CASQRATGELFF	TGTGCCAGCCAGCGGGCCACCGGGGAGCTGTTTTTT
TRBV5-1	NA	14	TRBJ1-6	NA	CASSLQGRGSPLHF	TGCGCCAGCAGCCTACAGGGTAGGGGATCACCCCTCCACTTT
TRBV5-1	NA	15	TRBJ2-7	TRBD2	CASSLFGGGSYEQYF	TGCGCCAGCAGCTTGTTTGGCGGGGGCTCCTACGAGCAGTACTTC
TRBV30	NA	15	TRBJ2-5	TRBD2	CAWARLAGPQETQYF	TGTGCCTGGGCTCGACTAGCGGGGCCCCAAGAGACCCAGTACTTC
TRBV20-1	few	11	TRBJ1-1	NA	CSALRHPEAFF	TGCAGTGCTCTAAGACATCCTGAAGCTTTCTTT
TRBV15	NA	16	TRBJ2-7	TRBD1	CATSRGRTGASYEQYF	TGTGCCACCAGCAGAGGTCGGACAGGCGCTTCCTACGAGCAGTACTTC
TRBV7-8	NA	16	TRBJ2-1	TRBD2	CASSAVRAGVYNEQFF	TGTGCCAGCAGCGCCGTCAGGGCGGGGGTGTACAATGAGCAGTTCTTC
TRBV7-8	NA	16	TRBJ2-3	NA	CASSLGGGPGTDTQYF	TGTGCCAGCAGCTTAGGGGGGGGCCCGGGCACAGATACGCAGTATTTT
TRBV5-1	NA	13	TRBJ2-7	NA	CASSLALGYEQYF	TGCGCCAGCAGCTTGGCCCTCGGGTACGAGCAGTACTTC
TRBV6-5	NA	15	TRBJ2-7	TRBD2	CASSPGTRKGYEQYF	TGTGCCAGCAGCCCTGGGACTAGAAAAGGCTACGAGCAGTACTTC
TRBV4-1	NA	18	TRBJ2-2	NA	CASSQDIGQGGNTGELFF	TGCGCCAGCAGCCAAGATATTGGGCAGGGGGGGAACACCGGGGAGCTGTTTTTT
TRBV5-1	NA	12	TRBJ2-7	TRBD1	CASSIGQGGQYF	TGCGCCAGCAGCATAGGACAGGGAGGGCAGTACTTC
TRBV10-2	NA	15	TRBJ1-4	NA	CASIRQVATNEKLFF	TGCGCCAGCATCCGTCAGGTCGCAACTAATGAAAAACTGTTTTTT
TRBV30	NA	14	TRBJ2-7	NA	CAWSYGVGADEQYF	TGTGCCTGGAGCTACGGTGTAGGGGCAGACGAGCAGTACTTC
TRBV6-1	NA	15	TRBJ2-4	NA	CASSEALQGRDIQYF	TGTGCCAGCAGTGAAGCATTACAGGGACGGGACATTCAGTACTTC
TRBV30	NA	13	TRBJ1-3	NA	CAWSQQAGNTIYF	TGTGCCTGGAGTCAACAGGCTGGAAACACCATATATTTT
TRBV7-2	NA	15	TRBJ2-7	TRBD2	CASSSLAGGDYEQYF	TGTGCCAGCAGCAGCCTAGCGGGGGGGGACTACGAGCAGTACTTC
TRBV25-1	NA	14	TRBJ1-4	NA	CASSEWGGIEKLFF	TGTGCCAGCAGTGAATGGGGAGGGATTGAAAAACTGTTTTTT
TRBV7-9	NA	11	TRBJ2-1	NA	CASWSEGEQFF	TGTGCCAGCTGGTCGGAGGGAGAGCAGTTCTTC
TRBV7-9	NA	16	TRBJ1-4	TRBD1	CASSLGLGQGNEKLFF	TGTGCCAGCAGCTTAGGTCTGGGACAGGGGAATGAAAAACTGTTTTTT
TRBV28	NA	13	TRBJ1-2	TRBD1	CASSFAGGNGYTF	TGTGCCAGCAGTTTTGCAGGGGGCAACGGCTACACCTTC
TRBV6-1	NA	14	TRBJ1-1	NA	CASSEASIGREAFF	TGTGCCAGCAGTGAAGCGTCCATTGGTCGTGAGGCTTTCTTT
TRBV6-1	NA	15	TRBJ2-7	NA	CASSDGGTKNYEQYF	TGTGCCAGCAGTGACGGTGGAACTAAGAACTACGAGCAGTACTTC